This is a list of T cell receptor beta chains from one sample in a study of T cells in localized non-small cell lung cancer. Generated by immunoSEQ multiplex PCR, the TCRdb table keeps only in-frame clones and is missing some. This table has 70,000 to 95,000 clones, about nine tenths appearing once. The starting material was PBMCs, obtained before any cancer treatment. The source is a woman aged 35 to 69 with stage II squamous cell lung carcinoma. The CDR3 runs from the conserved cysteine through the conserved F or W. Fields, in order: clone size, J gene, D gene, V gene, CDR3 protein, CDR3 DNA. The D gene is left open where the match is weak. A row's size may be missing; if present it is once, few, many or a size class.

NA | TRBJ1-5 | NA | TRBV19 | CASSIGADSNQPQHF | TGTGCCAGTAGTATAGGGGCGGATAGCAATCAGCCCCAGCATTTT
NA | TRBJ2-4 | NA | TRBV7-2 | CASSLGPISAKNIQYF | TGTGCCAGCAGCTTAGGTCCTATCTCGGCCAAAAACATTCAGTACTTC
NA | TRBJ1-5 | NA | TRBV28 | CASRNIYRGALNQPQHF | TGTGCCAGCAGGAATATTTATAGGGGGGCTCTTAATCAGCCCCAGCATTTT
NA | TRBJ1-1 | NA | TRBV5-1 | CASSPLLTRNTEAFF | TGCGCCAGCAGCCCCCTCTTAACCAGGAACACTGAAGCTTTCTTT
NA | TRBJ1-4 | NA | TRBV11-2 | CASSLKSRTTTNEKLFF | TGTGCCAGCAGCTTAAAGTCGCGGACTACAACTAATGAAAAACTGTTTTTT
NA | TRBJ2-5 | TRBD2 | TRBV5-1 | CASSLEASGQETQYF | TGCGCCAGCAGCTTGGAGGCTAGCGGACAAGAGACCCAGTACTTC
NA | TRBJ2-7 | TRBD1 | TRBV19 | CASSMGQGVHLEQYF | TGTGCCAGTAGTATGGGACAGGGGGTCCACCTCGAGCAGTACTTC
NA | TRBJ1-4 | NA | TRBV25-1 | CASSEWPFNEKLFF | TGTGCCAGCAGTGAATGGCCGTTTAATGAAAAACTGTTTTTT
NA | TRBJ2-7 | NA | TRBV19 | CASSIGQTAEQYF | TGTGCCAGTAGTATTGGCCAGACTGCCGAGCAGTACTTC
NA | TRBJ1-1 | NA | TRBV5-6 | CASSLWNRVNTEAFF | TGTGCCAGCAGCTTGTGGAACAGGGTGAACACTGAAGCTTTCTTT
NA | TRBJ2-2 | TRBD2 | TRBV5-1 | CASSLTGLAGINTGELFF | TGCGCCAGCAGCTTGACGGGACTAGCGGGGATTAACACCGGGGAGCTGTTTTTT
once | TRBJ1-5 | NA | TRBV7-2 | CASSSGTVGNWGQPQHF | TGTGCCAGCAGCTCGGGGACCGTGGGAAATTGGGGTCAGCCCCAGCATTTT
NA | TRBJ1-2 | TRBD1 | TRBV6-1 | CASNPGTGYNYGYTF | TGTGCCAGCAATCCCGGGACAGGGTATAACTATGGCTACACCTTC
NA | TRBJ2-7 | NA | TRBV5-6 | CASSEGDKTYEQYF | TGTGCCAGCAGTGAAGGGGACAAGACCTACGAGCAGTACTTC